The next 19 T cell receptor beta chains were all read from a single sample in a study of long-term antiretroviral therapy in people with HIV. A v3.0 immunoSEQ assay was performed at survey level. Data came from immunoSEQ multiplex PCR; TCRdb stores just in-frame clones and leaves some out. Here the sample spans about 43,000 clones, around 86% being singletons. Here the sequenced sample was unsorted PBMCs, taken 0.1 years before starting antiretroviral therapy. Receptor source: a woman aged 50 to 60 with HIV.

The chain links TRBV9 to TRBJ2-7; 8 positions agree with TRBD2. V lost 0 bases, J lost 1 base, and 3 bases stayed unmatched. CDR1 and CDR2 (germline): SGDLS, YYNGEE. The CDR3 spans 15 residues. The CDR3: CASSVGAGGSYEQYF. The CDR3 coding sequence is TGTGCCAGCAGCGTAGGGGCGGGGGGTTCCTACGAGCAGTACTTC.

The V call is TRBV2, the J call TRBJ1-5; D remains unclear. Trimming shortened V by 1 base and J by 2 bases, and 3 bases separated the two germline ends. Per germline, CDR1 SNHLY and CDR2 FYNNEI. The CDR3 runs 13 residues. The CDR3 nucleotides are TGTGCCAGCAGTGAAGGGGGCAATCAGCCCCAGCATTTT. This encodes CASSEGGNQPQHF.

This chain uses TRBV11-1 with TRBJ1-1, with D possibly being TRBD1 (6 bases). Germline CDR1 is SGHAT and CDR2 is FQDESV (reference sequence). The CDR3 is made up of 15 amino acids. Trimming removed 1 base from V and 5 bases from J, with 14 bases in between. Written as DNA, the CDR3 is TGTGCCAGCAGCTTAGGGCAGGGGCGAAGTACTGAAGCTTTCTTT. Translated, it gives CASSLGQGRSTEAFF.

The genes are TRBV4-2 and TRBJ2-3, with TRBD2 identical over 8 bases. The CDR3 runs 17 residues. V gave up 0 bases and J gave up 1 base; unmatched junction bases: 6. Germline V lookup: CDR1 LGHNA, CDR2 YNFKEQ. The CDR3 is CASSQDRGSGGTDTQYF. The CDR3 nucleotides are TGTGCCAGCAGCCAAGATCGGGGTAGCGGGGGCACAGATACGCAGTATTTT.

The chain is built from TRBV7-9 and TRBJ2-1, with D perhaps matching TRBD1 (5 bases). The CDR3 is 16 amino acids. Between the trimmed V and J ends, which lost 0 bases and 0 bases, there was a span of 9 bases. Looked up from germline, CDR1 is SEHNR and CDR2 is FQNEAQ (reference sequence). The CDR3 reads CASSLAYRSSYNEQFF. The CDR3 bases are TGTGCCAGCAGCTTAGCGTACAGGAGCTCCTACAATGAGCAGTTCTTC.

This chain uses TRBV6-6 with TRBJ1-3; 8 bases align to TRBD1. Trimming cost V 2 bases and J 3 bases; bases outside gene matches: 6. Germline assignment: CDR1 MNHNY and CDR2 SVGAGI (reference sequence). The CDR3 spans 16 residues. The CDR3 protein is CASSYGQGAYGNTIYF. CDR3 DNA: TGTGCCAGCAGTTACGGTCAGGGGGCTTATGGAAACACCATATATTTT.

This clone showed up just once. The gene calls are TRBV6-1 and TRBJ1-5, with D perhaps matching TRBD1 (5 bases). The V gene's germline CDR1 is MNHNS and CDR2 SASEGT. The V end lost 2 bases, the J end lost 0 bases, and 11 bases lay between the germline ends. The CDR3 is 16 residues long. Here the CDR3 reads CASSERRGYSNQPQHF. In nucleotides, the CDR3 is TGTGCCAGCAGTGAAAGGAGGGGATATAGCAATCAGCCCCAGCATTTT.

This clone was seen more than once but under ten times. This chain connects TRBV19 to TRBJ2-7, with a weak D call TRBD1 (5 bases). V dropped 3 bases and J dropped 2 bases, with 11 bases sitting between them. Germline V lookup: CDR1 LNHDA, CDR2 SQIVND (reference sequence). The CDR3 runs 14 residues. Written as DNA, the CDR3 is TGTGCCAGTAGTATCAGGGCTCCGACCTACGAGCAGTACTTC. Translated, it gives CASSIRAPTYEQYF.

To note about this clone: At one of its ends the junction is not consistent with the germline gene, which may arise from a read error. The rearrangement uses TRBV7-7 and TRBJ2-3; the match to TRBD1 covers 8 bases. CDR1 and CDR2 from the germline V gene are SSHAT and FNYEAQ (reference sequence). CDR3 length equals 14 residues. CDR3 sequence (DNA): TGTGCTAGCAGCTTCGGACAGGGCCCAGATACGCAGTATTTT. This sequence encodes CASSFGQGPDTQYF.

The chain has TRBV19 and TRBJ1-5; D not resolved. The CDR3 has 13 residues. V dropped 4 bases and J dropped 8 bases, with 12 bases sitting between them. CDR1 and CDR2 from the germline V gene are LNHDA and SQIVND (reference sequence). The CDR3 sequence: CASSTEYDKPQHF. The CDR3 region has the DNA TGTGCCAGTAGTACAGAATACGATAAGCCCCAGCATTTT.

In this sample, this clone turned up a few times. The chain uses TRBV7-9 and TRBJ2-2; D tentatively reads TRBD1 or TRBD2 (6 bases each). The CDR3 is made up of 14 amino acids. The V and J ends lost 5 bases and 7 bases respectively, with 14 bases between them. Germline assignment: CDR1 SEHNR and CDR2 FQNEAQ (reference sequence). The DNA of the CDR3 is TGTGCCAGCAGCACCTGGGGGGCTGACGGGGAGCTGTTTTTT. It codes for CASSTWGADGELFF.

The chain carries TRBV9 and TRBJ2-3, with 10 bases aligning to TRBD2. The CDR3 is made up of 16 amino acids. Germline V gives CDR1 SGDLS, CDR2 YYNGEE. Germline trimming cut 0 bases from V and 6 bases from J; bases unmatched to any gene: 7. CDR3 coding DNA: TGTGCCAGCAGCGTAGGGAGCGGGGGGGCGCAGGATACGCAGTATTTT. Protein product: CASSVGSGGAQDTQYF.

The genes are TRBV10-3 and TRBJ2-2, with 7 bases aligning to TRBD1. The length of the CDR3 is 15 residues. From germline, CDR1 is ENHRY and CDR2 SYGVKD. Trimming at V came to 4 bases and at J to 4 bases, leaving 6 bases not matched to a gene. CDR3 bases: TGTGCCATCAGTGTAGGGACAGCCAGCACCGGGGAGCTGTTTTTT. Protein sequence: CAISVGTASTGELFF.

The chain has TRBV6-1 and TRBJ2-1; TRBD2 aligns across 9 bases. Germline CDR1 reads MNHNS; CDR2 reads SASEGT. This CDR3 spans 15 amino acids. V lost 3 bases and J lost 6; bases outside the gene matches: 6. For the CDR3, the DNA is TGTGCCAGCAGTGAGGGACTAGCTGATTCCAATGAGCAGTTCTTC. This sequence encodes CASSEGLADSNEQFF.

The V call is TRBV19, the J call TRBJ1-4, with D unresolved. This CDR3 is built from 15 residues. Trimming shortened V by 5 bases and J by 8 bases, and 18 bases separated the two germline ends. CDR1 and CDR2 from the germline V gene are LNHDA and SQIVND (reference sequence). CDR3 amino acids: CASSPSGVFGEKLFF. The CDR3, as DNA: TGTGCCAGTAGTCCCAGCGGGGTATTTGGGGAAAAACTGTTTTTT.

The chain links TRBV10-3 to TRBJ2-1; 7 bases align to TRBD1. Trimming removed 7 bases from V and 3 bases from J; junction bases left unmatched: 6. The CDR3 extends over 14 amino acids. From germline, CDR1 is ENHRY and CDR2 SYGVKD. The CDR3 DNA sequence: TGTGCCATCAAGTATAGGGACAGCTACAATGAGCAGTTCTTC. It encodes CAIKYRDSYNEQFF.

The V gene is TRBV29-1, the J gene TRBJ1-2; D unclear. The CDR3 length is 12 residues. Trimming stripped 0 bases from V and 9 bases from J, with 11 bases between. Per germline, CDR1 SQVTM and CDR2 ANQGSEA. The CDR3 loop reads CSVEEPGRSYTF. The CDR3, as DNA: TGCAGCGTTGAAGAGCCAGGCCGCAGCTACACCTTC.

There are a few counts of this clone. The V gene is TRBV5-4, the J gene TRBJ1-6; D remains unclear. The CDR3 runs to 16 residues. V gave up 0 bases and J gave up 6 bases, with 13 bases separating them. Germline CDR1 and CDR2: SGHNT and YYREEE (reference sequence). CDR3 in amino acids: CASSLGAGRFNSPLHF. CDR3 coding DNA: TGTGCCAGCAGCTTGGGGGCCGGGAGGTTTAATTCACCCCTCCACTTT.

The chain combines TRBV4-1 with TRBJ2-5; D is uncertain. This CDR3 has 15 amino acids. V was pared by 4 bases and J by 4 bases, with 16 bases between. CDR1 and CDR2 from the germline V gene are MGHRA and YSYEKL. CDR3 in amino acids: CASSPGVAIPETQYF. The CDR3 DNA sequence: TGCGCCAGCAGCCCAGGAGTGGCGATTCCAGAGACCCAGTACTTC.